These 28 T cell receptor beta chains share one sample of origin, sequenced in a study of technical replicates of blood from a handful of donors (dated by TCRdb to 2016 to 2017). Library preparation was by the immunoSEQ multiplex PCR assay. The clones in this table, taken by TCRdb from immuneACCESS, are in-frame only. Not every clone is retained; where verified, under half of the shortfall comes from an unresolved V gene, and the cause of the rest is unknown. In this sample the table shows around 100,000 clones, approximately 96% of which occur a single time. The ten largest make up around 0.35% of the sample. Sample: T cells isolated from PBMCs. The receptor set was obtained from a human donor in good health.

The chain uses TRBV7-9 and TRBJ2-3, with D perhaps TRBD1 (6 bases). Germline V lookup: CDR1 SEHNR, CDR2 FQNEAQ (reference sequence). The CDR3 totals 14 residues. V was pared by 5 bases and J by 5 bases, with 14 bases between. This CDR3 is CASSNDRLVDTQYF. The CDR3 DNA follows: TGTGCCAGCAGCAACGACAGGCTTGTAGATACGCAGTATTTT. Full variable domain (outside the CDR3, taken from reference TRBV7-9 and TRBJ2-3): DTGVSQNPRHKITKRGQNVTFRCDPISEHNRLYWYRQTLGQGPEFLTYFQNEAQLEKSRLLSDRFSAERPKGSFSTLEIQRTEQGDSAMYLCASSNDRLVDTQYFGPGTRLTVL.

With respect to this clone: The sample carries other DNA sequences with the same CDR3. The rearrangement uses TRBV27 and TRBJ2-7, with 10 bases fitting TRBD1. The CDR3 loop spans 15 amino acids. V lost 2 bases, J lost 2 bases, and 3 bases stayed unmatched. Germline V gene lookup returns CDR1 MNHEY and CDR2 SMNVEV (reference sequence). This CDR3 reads CASSLTGTGAYEQYF. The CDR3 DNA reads TGTGCCAGCAGTTTAACCGGGACAGGGGCCTACGAGCAGTACTTC.

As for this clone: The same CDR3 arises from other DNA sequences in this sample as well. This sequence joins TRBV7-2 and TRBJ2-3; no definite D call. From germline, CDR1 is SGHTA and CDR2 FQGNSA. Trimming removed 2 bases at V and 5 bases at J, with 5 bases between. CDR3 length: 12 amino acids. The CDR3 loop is CASSLTGDTQYF. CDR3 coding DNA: TGTGCCAGCAGCTTAACGGGAGATACGCAGTATTTT.

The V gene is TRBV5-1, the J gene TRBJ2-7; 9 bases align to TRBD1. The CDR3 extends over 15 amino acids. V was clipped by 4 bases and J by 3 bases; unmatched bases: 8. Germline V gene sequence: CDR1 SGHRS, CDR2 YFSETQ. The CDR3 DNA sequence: TGCGCCAGCAGCCAGACAGGGGGAGCCTACTACGAGCAGTACTTC. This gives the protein CASSQTGGAYYEQYF. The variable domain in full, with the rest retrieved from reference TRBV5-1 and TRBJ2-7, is KAGVTQTPRYLIKTRGQQVTLSCSPISGHRSVSWYQQTPGQGLQFLFEYFSETQRNKGNFPGRFSGRQFSNSRSEMNVSTLELGDSALYLCASSQTGGAYYEQYFGPGTRLTVT.

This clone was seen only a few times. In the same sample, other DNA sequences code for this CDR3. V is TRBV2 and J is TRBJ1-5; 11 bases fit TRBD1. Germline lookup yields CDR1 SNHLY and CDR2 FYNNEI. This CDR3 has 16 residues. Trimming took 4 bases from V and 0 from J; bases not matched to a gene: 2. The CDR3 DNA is TGTGCCAGCAGTGGGACAGGGGGCTATAGCAATCAGCCCCAGCATTTT. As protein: CASSGTGGYSNQPQHF.

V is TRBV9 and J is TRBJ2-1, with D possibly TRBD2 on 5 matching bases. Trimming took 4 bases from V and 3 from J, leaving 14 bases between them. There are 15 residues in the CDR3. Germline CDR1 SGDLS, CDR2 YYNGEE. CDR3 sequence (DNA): TGTGCCAGCAGCCCCTTCCAGCGGAGCTACAATGAGCAGTTCTTC. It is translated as CASSPFQRSYNEQFF.

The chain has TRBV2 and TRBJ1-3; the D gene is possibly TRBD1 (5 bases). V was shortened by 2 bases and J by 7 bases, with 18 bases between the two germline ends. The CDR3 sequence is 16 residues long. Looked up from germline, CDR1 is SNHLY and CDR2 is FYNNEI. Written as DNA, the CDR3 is TGTGCCAGCAGTGAAAGGGGCGGCCTGCTTGGGAACACCATATATTTT. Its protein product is CASSERGGLLGNTIYF.

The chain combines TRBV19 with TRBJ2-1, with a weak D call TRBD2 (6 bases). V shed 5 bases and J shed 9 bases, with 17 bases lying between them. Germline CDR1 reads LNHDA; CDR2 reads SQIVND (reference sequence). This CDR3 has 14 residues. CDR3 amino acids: CASSLRSGVGEQFF. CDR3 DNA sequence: TGTGCCAGTAGTCTCCGGTCGGGGGTGGGTGAGCAGTTCTTC.

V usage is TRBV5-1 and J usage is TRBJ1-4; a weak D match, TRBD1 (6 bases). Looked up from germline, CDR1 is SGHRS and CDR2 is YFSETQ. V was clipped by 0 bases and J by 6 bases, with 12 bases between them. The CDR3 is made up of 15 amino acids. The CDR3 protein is CASSLVPGVDEKLFF. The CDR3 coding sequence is TGCGCCAGCAGCTTGGTCCCAGGGGTGGATGAAAAACTGTTTTTT.

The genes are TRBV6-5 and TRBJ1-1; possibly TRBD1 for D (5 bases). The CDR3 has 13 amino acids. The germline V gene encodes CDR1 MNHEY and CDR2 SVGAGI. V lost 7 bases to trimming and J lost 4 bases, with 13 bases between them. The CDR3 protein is CASTPSGGTEAFF. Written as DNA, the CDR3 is TGTGCCAGCACCCCCAGCGGGGGCACTGAAGCTTTCTTT.

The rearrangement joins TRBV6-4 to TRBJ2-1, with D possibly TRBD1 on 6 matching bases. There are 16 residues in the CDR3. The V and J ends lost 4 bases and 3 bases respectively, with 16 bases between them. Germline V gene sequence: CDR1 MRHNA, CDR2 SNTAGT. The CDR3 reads CASSANTGTNYNEQFF. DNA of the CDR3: TGTGCCAGCAGTGCCAATACCGGGACAAACTACAATGAGCAGTTCTTC.

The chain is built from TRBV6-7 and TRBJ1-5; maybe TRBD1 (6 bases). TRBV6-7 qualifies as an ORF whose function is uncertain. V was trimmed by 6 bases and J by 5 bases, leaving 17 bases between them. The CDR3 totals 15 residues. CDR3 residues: CASRRQGYGDQPQHF. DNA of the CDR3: TGTGCCAGCAGACGTCAGGGGTATGGCGATCAGCCCCAGCATTTT.

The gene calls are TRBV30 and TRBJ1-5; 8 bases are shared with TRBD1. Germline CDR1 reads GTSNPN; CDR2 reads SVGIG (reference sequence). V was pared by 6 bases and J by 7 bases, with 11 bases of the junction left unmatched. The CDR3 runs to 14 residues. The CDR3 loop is CACRGAGGGQPQHF. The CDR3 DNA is TGTGCCTGCCGAGGGGCAGGGGGCGGGCAGCCCCAGCATTTT.

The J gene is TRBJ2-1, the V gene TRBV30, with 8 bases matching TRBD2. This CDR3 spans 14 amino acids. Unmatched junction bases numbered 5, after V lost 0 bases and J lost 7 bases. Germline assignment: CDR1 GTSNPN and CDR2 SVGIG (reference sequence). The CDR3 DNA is TGTGCCTGGAGTGTACGGGGGGGAGCTAATGAGCAGTTCTTC. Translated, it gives CAWSVRGGANEQFF.

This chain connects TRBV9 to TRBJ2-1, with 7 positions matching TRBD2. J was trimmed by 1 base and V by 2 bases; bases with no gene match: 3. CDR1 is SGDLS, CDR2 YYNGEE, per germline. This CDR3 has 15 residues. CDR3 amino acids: CASSVSGPSYNEQFF. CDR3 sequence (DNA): TGTGCCAGCAGCGTTAGCGGGCCTTCCTACAATGAGCAGTTCTTC.

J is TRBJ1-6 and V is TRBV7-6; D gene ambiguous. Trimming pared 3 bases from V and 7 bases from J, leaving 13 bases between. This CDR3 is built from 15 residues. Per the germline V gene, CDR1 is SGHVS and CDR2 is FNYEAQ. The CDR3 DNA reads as TGTGCCAGCAGCTTTGGTCTGGGGAGCAATTCACCCCTCCACTTT. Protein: CASSFGLGSNSPLHF. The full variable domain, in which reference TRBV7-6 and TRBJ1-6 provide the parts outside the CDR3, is GAGVSQSPRYKVTKRGQDVALRCDPISGHVSLYWYRQALGQGPEFLTYFNYEAQQDKSGLPNDRFSAERPEGSISTLTIQRTEQRDSAMYRCASSFGLGSNSPLHFGNGTRLTVT.

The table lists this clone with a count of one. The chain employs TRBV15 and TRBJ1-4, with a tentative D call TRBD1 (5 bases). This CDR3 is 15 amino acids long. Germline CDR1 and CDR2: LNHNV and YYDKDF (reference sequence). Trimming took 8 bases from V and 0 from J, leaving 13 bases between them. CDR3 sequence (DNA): TGTGCCACCCAGAAACGGGGGGCAACTAATGAAAAACTGTTTTTT. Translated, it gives CATQKRGATNEKLFF.

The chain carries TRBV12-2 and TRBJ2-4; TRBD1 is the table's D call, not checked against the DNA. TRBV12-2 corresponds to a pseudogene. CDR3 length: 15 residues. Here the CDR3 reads CASRLGGGQVYIQYF. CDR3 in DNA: TGTGCAAGTCGCTTAGGAGGGGGACAGGTCTATATTCAGTACTTC.

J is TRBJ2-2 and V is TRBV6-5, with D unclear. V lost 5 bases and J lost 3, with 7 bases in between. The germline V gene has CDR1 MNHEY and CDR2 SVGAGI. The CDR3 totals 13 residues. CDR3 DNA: TGTGCCAGCAGTAGGCGGTACACCGGGGAGCTGTTTTTT. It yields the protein CASSRRYTGELFF.

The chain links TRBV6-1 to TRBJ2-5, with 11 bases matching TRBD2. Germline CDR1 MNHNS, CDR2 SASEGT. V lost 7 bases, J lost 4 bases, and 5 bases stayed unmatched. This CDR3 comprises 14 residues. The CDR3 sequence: CASKALAGGETQYF. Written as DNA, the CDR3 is TGTGCCAGCAAGGCCCTAGCGGGAGGAGAGACCCAGTACTTC.

CDR3 DNA: TGTGCCAGCAGTTTTCGCGTTAGTGTCAATGAGCAGTTCTTC. This codes for CASSFRVSVNEQFF. The V gene is TRBV27, the J gene TRBJ2-1; no clear D. Germline CDR1 MNHEY, CDR2 SMNVEV (reference sequence). V was trimmed by 3 bases and J by 6 bases, leaving 12 bases between them. The CDR3 sequence is 14 residues long.

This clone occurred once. For the CDR3, the DNA is TGTGCCAGCTCGACTAGCGGGATAGGAGGGCCCCAAGAGACCCAGTACTTC. This gives the protein CASSTSGIGGPQETQYF. The V gene is TRBV28, the J gene TRBJ2-5; 11 bases fit TRBD2. The CDR3 runs 17 residues. J was trimmed by 1 base and V by 8 bases; bases with no gene match: 12. From germline, CDR1 is MDHEN and CDR2 SYDVKM.

This CDR3 is CASRHTGTGETQYF. CDR3 bases: TGTGCCAGTAGGCACACAGGGACGGGGGAGACCCAGTACTTC. This rearrangement joins TRBV19 to TRBJ2-5, with D maybe TRBD1 (6 bases). CDR3 length: 14 amino acids. CDR1 and CDR2 (germline): LNHDA, SQIVND (reference sequence). Deletions cut 6 bases from V and 5 bases from J, with 16 bases between.

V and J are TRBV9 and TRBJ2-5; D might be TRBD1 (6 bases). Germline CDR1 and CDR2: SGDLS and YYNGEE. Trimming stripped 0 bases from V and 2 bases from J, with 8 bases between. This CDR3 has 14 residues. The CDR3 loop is CASSVGTAQETQYF. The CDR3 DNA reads TGTGCCAGCAGCGTAGGGACAGCTCAAGAGACCCAGTACTTC.

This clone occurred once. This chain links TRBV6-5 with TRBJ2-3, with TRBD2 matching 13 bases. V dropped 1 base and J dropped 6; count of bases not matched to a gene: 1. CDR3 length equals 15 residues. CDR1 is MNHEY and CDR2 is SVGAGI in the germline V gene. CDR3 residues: CASSYWTSGSDTQYF. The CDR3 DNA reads TGTGCCAGCAGTTACTGGACTAGCGGGAGTGATACGCAGTATTTT.

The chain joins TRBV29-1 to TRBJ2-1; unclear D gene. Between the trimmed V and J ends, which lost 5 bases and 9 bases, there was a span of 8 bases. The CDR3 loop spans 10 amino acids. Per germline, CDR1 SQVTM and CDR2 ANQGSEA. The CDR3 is CSVFRREQFF. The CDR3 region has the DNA TGCAGCGTTTTCAGGCGTGAGCAGTTCTTC.

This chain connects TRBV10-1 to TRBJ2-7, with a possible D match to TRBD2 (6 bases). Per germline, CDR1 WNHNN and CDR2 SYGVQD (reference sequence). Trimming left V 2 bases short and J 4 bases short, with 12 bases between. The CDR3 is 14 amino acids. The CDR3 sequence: CASSEALGGYEQYF. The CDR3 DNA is TGCGCCAGCAGTGAGGCTCTGGGAGGATACGAGCAGTACTTC.

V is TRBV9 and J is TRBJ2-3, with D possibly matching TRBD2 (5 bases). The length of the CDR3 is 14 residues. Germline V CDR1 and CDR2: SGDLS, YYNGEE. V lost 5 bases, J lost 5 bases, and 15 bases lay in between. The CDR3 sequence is CASSTGGLEDTQYF. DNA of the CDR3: TGTGCCAGCAGTACGGGCGGGCTGGAAGATACGCAGTATTTT.